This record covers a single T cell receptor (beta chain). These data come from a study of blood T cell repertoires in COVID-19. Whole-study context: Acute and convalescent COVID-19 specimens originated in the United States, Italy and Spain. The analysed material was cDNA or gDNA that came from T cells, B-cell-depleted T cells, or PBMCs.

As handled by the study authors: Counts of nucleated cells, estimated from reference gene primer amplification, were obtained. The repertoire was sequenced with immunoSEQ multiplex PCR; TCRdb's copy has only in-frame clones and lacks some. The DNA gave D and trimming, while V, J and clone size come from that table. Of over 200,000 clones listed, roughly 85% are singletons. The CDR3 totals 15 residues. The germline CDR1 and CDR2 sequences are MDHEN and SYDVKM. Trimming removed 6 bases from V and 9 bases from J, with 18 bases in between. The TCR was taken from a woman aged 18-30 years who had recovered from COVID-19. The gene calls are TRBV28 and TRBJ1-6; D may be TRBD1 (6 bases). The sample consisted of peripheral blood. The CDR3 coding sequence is TGTGCCAGCAGGGCCCTGGGAACAGGGAGTTCACCCCTCCACTTT. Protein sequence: CASRALGTGSSPLHF. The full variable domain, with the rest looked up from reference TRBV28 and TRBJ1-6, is DVKVTQSSRYLVKRTGEKVFLECVQDMDHENMFWYRQDPGLGLRLIYFSYDVKMKEKGDIPEGYSVSREKKERFSLILESASTNQTSMYLCASRALGTGSSPLHFGNGTRLTVT.